The 30 T cell receptor beta chains given below trace back to one sample, sequenced in a study of CD8 T cells in ankylosing spondylitis (TCRdb year 2017). Study-wide conclusions, independent of this receptor: Blood from ankylosing spondylitis patients appeared to be characterized by a TCR beta motif made up of about 8 highly homologous amino acid variants.

No antigen is known for these receptors. Preparation of the library involved 5' RACE. TCRdb names Illumina HiSeq 2500 as the instrument used. TCRdb reprocessing: public reads trimmed at Q25 with fastp, clones called with MiXCR, in-frame beta chains kept. Each CDR3 protein appears once, grouped with its most common genes and DNA. In all, the sample holds around 91,000 distinct CDR3 sequences, and about 9% of those were seen once. The ten largest clones take up over 25% of the sample. The sequencing sample was made of blood, either unsorted or a sorted T cell fraction (not recorded which). All receptors come from a male donor with ankylosing spondylitis.

In its sample, this clonotype was seen a few times. The chain recombines TRBV2 with TRBJ1-1; TRBD1 matches 7 bases. The CDR3 totals 17 residues. The J segment lost 0 bases and the V segment lost 3 bases, leaving 10 bases of the junction unmatched. Per germline, CDR1 SNHLY and CDR2 FYNNEI. The CDR3 DNA follows: TGTGCCAGCAGTGACCCCCGGCAGGGGGTGGTGAACACTGAAGCTTTCTTT. Its translation is CASSDPRQGVVNTEAFF. Complete variable domain (other parts from reference TRBV2 and TRBJ1-1): EPEVTQTPSHQVTQMGQEVILRCVPISNHLYFYWYRQILGQKVEFLVSFYNNEISEKSEIFDDQFSVERPDGSNFTLKIRSTKLEDSAMYFCASSDPRQGVVNTEAFFGQGTRLTVV.

The V call is TRBV12-3 or TRBV12-4, the J call TRBJ1-3; D is ambiguous. Trimming took off 6 bases at V and 9 bases at J, with 9 bases between the two ends. The CDR3 sequence is 11 residues long. CDR3 amino acids: CASSLTGTIYF. CDR3 DNA: TGTGCCAGCAGCCTCACGGGCACCATATATTTT.

The J gene is TRBJ2-1, the V gene TRBV6-5, with TRBD1 matching over 7 bases. Per the germline V gene, CDR1 is MNHEY and CDR2 is SVGAGI. Trimming at V came to 4 bases and at J to 7 bases, leaving 10 bases not matched to a gene. The CDR3 runs to 15 residues. In DNA, the CDR3 is TGTGCCAGCAGTTGGGGAAGGGACAGCTTTAATGAGCAGTTCTTC. This codes for CASSWGRDSFNEQFF.

The chain carries TRBV6-1 and TRBJ2-2; the match to TRBD2 covers 12 bases. This CDR3 has 16 residues. V lost 4 bases to trimming and J lost 7 bases; unmatched junction nucleotides: 7. Looked up from germline, CDR1 is MNHNS and CDR2 is SASEGT. CDR3 sequence (DNA): TGTGCCAGCAGTGGGACTAGCGGGAAATCGTTCGGGGAGCTGTTTTTT. This translates into CASSGTSGKSFGELFF.

This clonotype was seen a few times. This chain uses TRBV7-2 with TRBJ2-7; weak D call: TRBD1 (6 bases). Trimming took off 1 base at V and 6 bases at J, with 10 bases between the two ends. CDR3 length: 13 residues. Germline V gene lookup returns CDR1 SGHTA and CDR2 FQGNSA. The CDR3 loop reads CASSLGLGGEQYV. The CDR3 DNA reads as TGTGCCAGCAGCTTAGGCCTAGGGGGCGAGCAGTACGTC.

This clonotype has a count of ten or more. This rearrangement joins TRBV2 to TRBJ2-1, with no clear D. Germline loops: CDR1 SNHLY, CDR2 FYNNEI. This CDR3 spans 12 amino acids. Trimming cost V 11 bases and J 5 bases, with 13 bases left between them. For the CDR3, the DNA is TGTGCCCCGGACGTAATGAACAATGAGCAGTTCTTC. Its protein is CAPDVMNNEQFF.

This clonotype was seen repeatedly, ten times or more. This chain connects TRBV27 to TRBJ2-6; maybe TRBD1 (5 bases). V lost 7 bases and J 0 bases, leaving 16 bases between the germline ends. The CDR3 extends over 17 amino acids. The germline V gene has CDR1 MNHEY and CDR2 SMNVEV (reference sequence). The CDR3 DNA reads as TGTGCCAGCACGCTCCAGGGATCTAACTCTGGGGCCAACGTCCTGACTTTC. Encoded protein: CASTLQGSNSGANVLTF.

The rearrangement uses TRBV24-1 and TRBJ2-2; tentatively, D is TRBD1 (6 bases). CDR1 and CDR2 from the germline V gene are KGHDR and SFDVKD. The V and J ends lost 4 bases and 6 bases respectively, with 14 bases between them. The length of the CDR3 is 15 residues. The CDR3 region is CATSDLRGDAGELFF. The CDR3 DNA is TGTGCCACCAGTGACCTCAGGGGTGACGCCGGGGAGCTGTTTTTT.

The V and J genes are TRBV27 and TRBJ2-5, with 9 bases that match TRBD1. The CDR3 spans 15 residues. Germline CDR1 MNHEY, CDR2 SMNVEV (reference sequence). Germline trimming cut 4 bases from V and 4 bases from J; bases unmatched to any gene: 7. The DNA for the CDR3 is TGTGCCAGCAGTTCCACAGGGGGCCTCATAGAGACCCAGTACTTC. Protein sequence: CASSSTGGLIETQYF.

In its sample, this clonotype was seen many times. CDR3 sequence: CSARENTGELFF. CDR3 in DNA: TGCAGTGCTAGAGAGAACACCGGGGAGCTGTTTTTT. The J gene is TRBJ2-2, the V gene TRBV20-1, with no clear D. Trimming removed 0 bases from V and 1 base from J, with 0 bases in between. The CDR3 spans 12 residues. Germline assignment: CDR1 DFQATT and CDR2 SNEGSKA (reference sequence).

The J gene is TRBJ2-1, the V gene TRBV24-1; 7 positions agree with TRBD2. After removal of 9 bases from V and 10 bases from J, the junction contained 11 bases not matched to a gene. Germline assignment: CDR1 KGHDR and CDR2 SFDVKD. There are 13 residues in the CDR3. The CDR3 region is CATLGGAYAEQFF. The DNA of the CDR3 is TGTGCCACCTTGGGAGGGGCGTACGCGGAGCAGTTCTTC.

This clonotype was counted ten times or more. The chain joins TRBV20-1 to TRBJ2-1; D is possibly TRBD2 (6 bases). Trimming shortened V by 0 bases and J by 5 bases, and 17 bases separated the two germline ends. Germline V CDR1 and CDR2: DFQATT, SNEGSKA (reference sequence). This CDR3 is 16 amino acids long. The CDR3 protein is CSARDLYGSEHNEQFF. The CDR3 region has the DNA TGCAGTGCTAGAGATTTATACGGGAGCGAACACAATGAGCAGTTCTTC.

To note about this clonotype: An end of the junction does not agree with germline; a read error may underlie this. The rearrangement links TRBV7-9 to TRBJ2-7, with 7 bases fitting TRBD1. In germline, CDR1 is SEHNR, CDR2 FQNEAQ (reference sequence). This CDR3 has 12 residues. CDR3 DNA sequence: TGTACCAGCAGCGCAGGGGGCTACGAGCAGTACTTC. Translation gives CTSSAGGYEQYF. The full variable domain, rest sourced from reference TRBV7-9 and TRBJ2-7, is DTGVSQNPRHKITKRGQNVTFRCDPISEHNRLYWYRQTLGQGPEFLTYFQNEAQLEKSRLLSDRFSAERPKGSFSTLEIQRTEQGDSAMYLCTSSAGGYEQYFGPGTRLTVT.

This clonotype was counted many times. CDR3 amino acids: CSAATRTGPETQYF. CDR3 nucleotides: TGCAGTGCCGCAACCCGGACAGGGCCAGAGACCCAGTACTTC. The chain couples TRBV20-1 to TRBJ2-5; TRBD1 matches at 8 bases. The CDR3 loop spans 14 amino acids. In germline, CDR1 is DFQATT, CDR2 SNEGSKA (reference sequence). V lost 6 bases to trimming and J lost 4 bases; unmatched junction nucleotides: 10.

Of note for this clonotype: Just one base apart from a much larger clone, this may be a read error. The chain uses TRBV15 and TRBJ1-1; D uncertain. Between the trimmed V and J ends, which lost 0 bases and 7 bases, there was a span of 24 bases. The CDR3 is 18 amino acids. Germline V CDR1 and CDR2: LNHNV, YYDKDF (reference sequence). The CDR3 DNA is TGTGCCACCAGCAGAGAAATTATGAAGGGCGCGGATCGGGATGAAGCTTTCTTT. It specifies CATSREIMKGADRDEAFF.

This clonotype occurred a few times. The J gene is TRBJ2-7, the V gene TRBV27; 7 bases agree with TRBD1. This CDR3 is 14 amino acids long. Germline trimming cut 6 bases from V and 9 bases from J; bases unmatched to any gene: 14. In germline, CDR1 is MNHEY, CDR2 SMNVEV (reference sequence). DNA of the CDR3: TGTGCCAGCAGCCCGGCAGGGGGAGTTATGGGGCAGTACTTC. It is translated as CASSPAGGVMGQYF.

The rearrangement uses TRBV30 and TRBJ2-1; D might be TRBD2 (7 bases). Germline values: CDR1 GTSNPN, CDR2 SVGIG (reference sequence). The ends were cut back, 1 base at V and 14 bases at J, with 12 bases in the middle. This CDR3 has 11 amino acids. The CDR3 is CAWSEGGGEFF. Here the CDR3 DNA reads TGTGCCTGGAGTGAGGGGGGAGGGGAGTTCTTC. The whole variable domain, filled in from reference TRBV30 and TRBJ2-1, reads SQTIHQWPATLVQPVGSPLSLECTVEGTSNPNLYWYRQAAGRGLQLLFYSVGIGQISSEVPQNLSASRPQDRQFILSSKKLLLSDSGFYLCAWSEGGGEFFGPGTRLTVL.

This clonotype came up many times. The J gene is TRBJ2-1, the V gene TRBV4-1; no clear D gene. CDR3 size: 16 residues. CDR1 and CDR2 from the germline V gene are MGHRA and YSYEKL. Trimming cost V 0 bases and J 1 base, with 10 bases left between them. The CDR3 protein is CASSQDMTDSYNEQFF. The CDR3 nucleotides are TGCGCCAGCAGCCAAGATATGACGGATTCCTACAATGAGCAGTTCTTC.

The table lists this clonotype with a few counts. The chain employs TRBV12-3 or TRBV12-4 and TRBJ2-1; 7 nucleotides align to TRBD2. The V and J ends lost 5 bases and 8 bases, in that order; junction bases with no gene match: 12. The CDR3 contains 15 residues. CDR3 DNA: TGTGCCAGCAGTCCCTCCCCGGGACTATCCTATGAGCAGTTCTTC. Translated, it gives CASSPSPGLSYEQFF.

This clonotype has only a few counts. The chain uses TRBV2 and TRBJ2-1; TRBD1 aligns across 7 bases. The ends lost 8 bases at V and 8 bases at J; junction bases unmatched: 18. CDR1 is SNHLY and CDR2 is FYNNEI in the germline V gene. The CDR3 spans 16 residues. CDR3 sequence (DNA): TGTGCCAGCCAAAACAGGGGCCAGGGGGTTGTCGATGAGCAGTTCTTC. Translated, it gives CASQNRGQGVVDEQFF.

This clonotype was seen repeatedly, ten times or more. The chain combines TRBV14 with TRBJ2-3; D is possibly TRBD2 (6 bases). Trimming took off 2 bases at V and 4 bases at J, with 13 bases between the two ends. CDR3 length: 15 amino acids. CDR1 is SGHDN, CDR2 FVKESK, per germline. The CDR3 region is CASSQRAGPADTQYF. CDR3 bases: TGTGCCAGCAGCCAACGGGCGGGACCCGCAGATACGCAGTATTTT.

This clonotype was recorded at least ten times. V is TRBV27 and J is TRBJ2-1; TRBD2 agrees at 16 bases. CDR3 length: 15 residues. J was trimmed by 9 bases and V by 3 bases; bases with no gene match: 2. Germline CDR1 reads MNHEY; CDR2 reads SMNVEV (reference sequence). In DNA, the CDR3 is TGTGCCAGCAGTTTGGGGACTAGCGGGGGGGGTGAGCAGTTCTTC. Amino acid sequence: CASSLGTSGGGEQFF.

The rearrangement joins TRBV7-8 to TRBJ2-7; 8 bases fit TRBD1. J gave up 6 bases and V 5 bases, and 12 bases lay outside the gene matches. This CDR3 has 15 residues. From germline, CDR1 is SGHVS and CDR2 FQNEAQ. The CDR3 sequence: CASSHGQGGGPEQYV. As DNA, the CDR3 is TGTGCCAGCAGCCACGGACAGGGAGGAGGACCCGAGCAGTACGTC.

This clonotype came up many times. The chain uses TRBV20-1 and TRBJ2-5; no clear D. Germline V gives CDR1 DFQATT, CDR2 SNEGSKA (reference sequence). This CDR3 has 12 residues. The V and J ends lost 0 bases and 2 bases respectively, with 4 bases between them. The CDR3 DNA reads as TGCAGTGCTAGAGATGGGCAAGAGACCCAGTACTTC. It translates to CSARDGQETQYF.

This clonotype has at least ten counts. The chain joins TRBV27 to TRBJ2-1, with D possibly matching TRBD1 (5 bases). Germline V gives CDR1 MNHEY, CDR2 SMNVEV (reference sequence). Between the trimmed V and J ends, which lost 5 bases and 3 bases, there was a span of 14 bases. The length of the CDR3 is 15 residues. The CDR3 DNA is TGTGCCAGCAGTACAGGCGACCCACTCTACAATGAGCAGTTCTTC. Protein product: CASSTGDPLYNEQFF.

This clonotype was recorded many times. The chain carries TRBV29-1 and TRBJ2-7, with D possibly being TRBD2 (6 bases). The CDR3 has 13 amino acids. The V end was cut by 8 bases, the J end by 2 bases, with 16 bases between. Germline loops: CDR1 SQVTM, CDR2 ANQGSEA. CDR3 bases: TGCAGCCACGGGGACTCCCGTCCCTACGAGCAGTACTTC. Translated: CSHGDSRPYEQYF.

The sample holds a few counts of this clonotype. This chain uses TRBV19 with TRBJ2-1; 7 positions match TRBD2. The germline V gene encodes CDR1 LNHDA and CDR2 SQIVND (reference sequence). V gave up 5 bases and J gave up 4 bases; unmatched junction bases: 2. The CDR3 spans 13 residues. The CDR3 is CASSASGYNEQFF. Written as DNA, the CDR3 is TGTGCCAGTAGTGCTAGCGGATACAATGAGCAGTTCTTC. Looking up the rest from reference TRBV19 and TRBJ2-1 gives the full variable domain: DGGITQSPKYLFRKEGQNVTLSCEQNLNHDAMYWYRQDPGQGLRLIYYSQIVNDFQKGDIAEGYSVSREKKESFPLTVTSAQKNPTAFYLCASSASGYNEQFFGPGTRLTVL.

This clonotype was counted a few times. V gene TRBV6-5 combines with J gene TRBJ2-7, with TRBD1 matching over 7 bases. Trimming removed 2 bases from V and 5 bases from J; junction bases left unmatched: 3. Germline V gene sequence: CDR1 MNHEY, CDR2 SVGAGI. CDR3 length: 13 residues. CDR3 residues: CASSYLGGDEQYF. The DNA of the CDR3 is TGTGCCAGCAGTTACCTAGGGGGCGACGAGCAGTACTTC.

Only a few counts were recorded for this clonotype. The chain joins TRBV5-1 to TRBJ2-1; D unclear. CDR3 length equals 15 residues. Trimming took 4 bases from V and 8 from J, leaving 19 bases between them. Germline assignment: CDR1 SGHRS and CDR2 YFSETQ. CDR3 in DNA: TGCGCCAGCAGCCCGCTGGAATCGTGGGCCGATGAGCAGTTCTTC. It encodes CASSPLESWADEQFF.

Only a few counts were recorded for this clonotype. The DNA of the CDR3 is TGTGCCAGCAGTGAAAGTGCGGAGCTAAACACCGGGGAGCTGTTTTTT. Translating it yields CASSESAELNTGELFF. The rearrangement links TRBV6-1 to TRBJ2-2, with unresolved D. Trimming left V 2 bases short and J 2 bases short, with 12 bases between. This CDR3 spans 16 amino acids. Germline lookup yields CDR1 MNHNS and CDR2 SASEGT.